The 14 T cell receptor beta chains below all came from one sample that was sequenced in a study of T cells in Graves' hyperthyroidism and ophthalmopathy. Researchers took RNA transcripts and amplified the TCR beta CDR3 regions from them. The HTBI primer set served for first-round RT-PCR of the TCR CDR3. MiXCR, applied by TCRdb to the multiplex PCR reads, yields one record per CDR3 protein. The sample has hundreds of thousands of distinct CDR3 sequences, under 20% seen once. Sequenced material: blood. Receptors originate from a woman aged 18-29 years with Graves' ophthalmopathy.

This clonotype was observed many times. The CDR3 bases are TGCGCCAGCAGCCTCAGACAGGGGACTGGAAACACCATATATTTT. It yields the protein CASSLRQGTGNTIYF. The chain employs TRBV5-1 and TRBJ1-3, with 8 bases aligning to TRBD1. The J segment lost 2 bases and the V segment lost 4 bases, leaving 5 bases of the junction unmatched. The CDR3 spans 15 residues. CDR1 is SGHRS, CDR2 YFSETQ, per germline.

The rearrangement uses TRBV11-2 and TRBJ1-1, with 9 bases lining up with TRBD1. This CDR3 has 13 amino acids. Germline CDR1 and CDR2: SGHAT and FQNNGV. The V and J ends lost 5 bases and 6 bases, in that order; junction bases with no gene match: 4. CDR3 residues: CASSRTGGPEAFF. Written as DNA, the CDR3 is TGTGCCAGCAGCCGTACAGGGGGCCCTGAAGCTTTCTTT.

This clonotype was recorded many times. The J gene is TRBJ2-5, the V gene TRBV7-8, with D unresolved. Germline V gene lookup returns CDR1 SGHVS and CDR2 FQNEAQ. V was pared by 5 bases and J by 3 bases, with 13 bases between. The CDR3 runs to 14 residues. Here the CDR3 DNA reads TGTGCCAGCAGCCCCAAAAACCAGGAAGAGACCCAGTACTTC. Amino acids: CASSPKNQEETQYF.

This clonotype showed up many times. The CDR3 DNA is TGTGCCAGTAAATCCGGGACGAATACCTACGAGCAGTACTTC. Encoded protein: CASKSGTNTYEQYF. The V gene is TRBV12-3 or TRBV12-4, the J gene TRBJ2-7, with D possibly called TRBD1 or TRBD2 (5 bases each). The V end lost 9 bases, the J end lost 2 bases, and 17 bases lay between the germline ends. The CDR3 is made up of 14 amino acids.

This clonotype occurred many times. This chain connects TRBV6-1 to TRBJ1-2, with D hard to call. This CDR3 region has 12 residues. Germline V gene sequence: CDR1 MNHNS, CDR2 SASEGT. The DNA of the CDR3 is TGTGCGATATCCAAGACACCCCATGGCTACACCTTC. Protein sequence: CAISKTPHGYTF.

The V call is TRBV5-1, the J call TRBJ2-7; D not certain. Germline CDR1 reads SGHRS; CDR2 reads YFSETQ. CDR3 length: 12 amino acids. V was shortened by 4 bases and J by 5 bases, with 10 bases between the two germline ends. CDR3 nucleotide sequence: TGCGCCAGCAGCCTTGGGATGAACGAGCAGTACTTC. Amino acid sequence: CASSLGMNEQYF.

The chain employs TRBV20-1 and TRBJ2-7, with TRBD1 as a possible D gene (5 bases). This CDR3 contains 13 residues. The germline V gene has CDR1 DFQATT and CDR2 SNEGSKA (reference sequence). The V and J ends lost 3 bases and 2 bases respectively, with 11 bases between them. DNA of the CDR3: TGCAGTGCTAGTAGGGGCCCCACCTACGAGCAGTACTTC. This codes for CSASRGPTYEQYF.

V usage is TRBV20-1 and J usage is TRBJ1-5; 9 bases map to TRBD1. This CDR3 has 17 amino acids. In germline, CDR1 is DFQATT, CDR2 SNEGSKA (reference sequence). With 5 bases clipped from V and 0 bases from J, the junction kept 11 bases outside the gene matches. The CDR3 DNA is TGCAGTGCTGGACCCGGGACAGGGAAACTTAGCAATCAGCCCCAGCATTTT. Translation: CSAGPGTGKLSNQPQHF.

Written as DNA, the CDR3 is TGTGCCAGCAGCGTAGCGGCCGGGAATGAAAAACTGTTTTTT. As protein: CASSVAAGNEKLFF. The chain recombines TRBV9 with TRBJ1-4; no clear D gene. Germline V CDR1 and CDR2: SGDLS, YYNGEE. Trimming cost V 0 bases and J 5 bases, with 8 bases left between them. The length of the CDR3 is 14 residues.

This clonotype was detected ten times or more. This chain joins TRBV7-9 and TRBJ2-2, with 7 bases matching TRBD1. CDR3 size: 15 residues. The J segment lost 1 base and the V segment lost 7 bases, leaving 6 bases of the junction unmatched. CDR1 is SEHNR and CDR2 is FQNEAQ in the germline V gene (reference sequence). CDR3 sequence: CASTRGSGNTGELFF. In DNA form, the CDR3 reads TGTGCCAGCACCAGGGGGAGCGGGAACACCGGGGAGCTGTTTTTT.

The V gene is TRBV4-2, the J gene TRBJ2-7; 12 bases fit TRBD2. The CDR3 consists of 16 residues. V dropped 0 bases and J dropped 2; count of bases not matched to a gene: 2. CDR1 LGHNA and CDR2 YNFKEQ come from the germline V gene. CDR3 in DNA: TGTGCCAGCAGCCAAGATTCTAGCGGGGGGGCCTACGAGCAGTACTTC. Its translation is CASSQDSSGGAYEQYF.

The V call is TRBV24-1, the J call TRBJ2-1; 8 bases fit TRBD1. This CDR3 contains 16 residues. V shed 3 bases, J shed 4 bases, and the junction held 7 bases outside the gene matches. Germline CDR1 KGHDR, CDR2 SFDVKD. Here the CDR3 reads CATSDVTRTGYNEQFF. The DNA of the CDR3 is TGTGCCACCAGTGATGTAACCCGGACAGGGTACAATGAGCAGTTCTTC.

The chain joins TRBV16 to TRBJ1-2; no clear D. CDR1 KGHSY and CDR2 FQNENV come from the germline V gene. The CDR3 has 14 residues. V was cut by 0 bases and J by 4 bases, with 9 bases left in between. CDR3 bases: TGTGCCAGCAGCCAATCGGGCGGCAGCTATGGCTACACCTTC. Translated, it gives CASSQSGGSYGYTF.

This clonotype was counted ten times or more. This sequence joins TRBV6-5 and TRBJ1-1, with 7 bases aligning to TRBD1. There are 16 residues in the CDR3. Germline-derived CDR1 and CDR2 are MNHEY and SVGAGI. V shed 0 bases, J shed 5 bases, and the junction held 9 bases outside the gene matches. For the CDR3, the DNA is TGTGCCAGCAGTTACTCGGACAGGCCGCGGATTACTGAAGCTTTCTTT. It is translated as CASSYSDRPRITEAFF.